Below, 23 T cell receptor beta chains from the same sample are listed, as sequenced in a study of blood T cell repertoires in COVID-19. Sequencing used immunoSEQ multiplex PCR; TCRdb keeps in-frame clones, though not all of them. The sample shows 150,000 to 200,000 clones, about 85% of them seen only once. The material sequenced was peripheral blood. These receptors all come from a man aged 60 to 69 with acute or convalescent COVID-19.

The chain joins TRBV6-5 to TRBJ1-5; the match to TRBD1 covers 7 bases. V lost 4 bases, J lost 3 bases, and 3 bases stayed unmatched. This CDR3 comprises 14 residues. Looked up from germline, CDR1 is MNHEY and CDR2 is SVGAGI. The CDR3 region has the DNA TGTGCCAGCAGTTCCGGACAGGCCAATCAGCCCCAGCATTTT. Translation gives CASSSGQANQPQHF.

CDR3 sequence (DNA): TGTGCCAGTAGGAGGAGAGCGACCAACGCACACAATGAGCAGTTCTTC. It is translated as CASRRRATNAHNEQFF. This chain links TRBV19 with TRBJ2-1; D remains unclear. V gave up 6 bases and J gave up 5 bases, with 20 bases separating them. The CDR3 covers 16 residues. The V gene's germline CDR1 is LNHDA and CDR2 SQIVND (reference sequence).

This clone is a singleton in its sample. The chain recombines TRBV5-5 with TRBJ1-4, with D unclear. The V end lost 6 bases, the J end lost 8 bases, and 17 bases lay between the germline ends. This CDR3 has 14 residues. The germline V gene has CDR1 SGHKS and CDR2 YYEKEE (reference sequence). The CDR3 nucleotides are TGTGCCAGCAACCTACACCTAGTCGAGGAAAAACTGTTTTTT. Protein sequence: CASNLHLVEEKLFF. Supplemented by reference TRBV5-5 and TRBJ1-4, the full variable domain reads DAGVTQSPTHLIKTRGQQVTLRCSPISGHKSVSWYQQVLGQGPQFIFQYYEKEERGRGNFPDRFSARQFPNYSSELNVNALLLGDSALYLCASNLHLVEEKLFFGSGTQLSVL.

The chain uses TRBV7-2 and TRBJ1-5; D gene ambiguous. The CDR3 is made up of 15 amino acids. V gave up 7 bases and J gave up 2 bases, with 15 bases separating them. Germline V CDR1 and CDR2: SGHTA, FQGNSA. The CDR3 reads CASKRDPGGNQPQHF. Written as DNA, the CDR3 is TGTGCCAGCAAGAGGGATCCCGGCGGCAATCAGCCCCAGCATTTT.

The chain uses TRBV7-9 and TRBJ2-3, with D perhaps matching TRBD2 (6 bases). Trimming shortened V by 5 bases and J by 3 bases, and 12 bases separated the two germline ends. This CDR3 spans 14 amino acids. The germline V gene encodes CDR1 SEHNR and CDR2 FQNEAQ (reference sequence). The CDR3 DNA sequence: TGTGCCAGCAGCGCAAATAGCGGTACAGATACGCAGTATTTT. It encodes CASSANSGTDTQYF.

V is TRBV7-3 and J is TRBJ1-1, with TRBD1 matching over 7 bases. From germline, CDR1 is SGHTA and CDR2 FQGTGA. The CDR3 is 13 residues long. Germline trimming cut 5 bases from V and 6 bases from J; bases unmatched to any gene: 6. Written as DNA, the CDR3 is TGTGCCAGCAGCCCGACAGGGTCCGCTGAAGCTTTCTTT. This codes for CASSPTGSAEAFF.

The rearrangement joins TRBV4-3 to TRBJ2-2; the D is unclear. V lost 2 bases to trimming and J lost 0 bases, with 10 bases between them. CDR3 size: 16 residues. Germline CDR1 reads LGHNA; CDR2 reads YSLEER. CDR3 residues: CASSQRSRPNTGELFF. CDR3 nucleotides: TGCGCCAGCAGCCAACGGAGCAGACCGAACACCGGGGAGCTGTTTTTT.

The CDR3 bases are TGTGCCAGCAGCATCCGACAGGGACTCACAGATACGCAGTATTTT. It is translated as CASSIRQGLTDTQYF. The chain couples TRBV9 to TRBJ2-3, with D possibly matching TRBD1 (7 bases). V was shortened by 4 bases and J by 2 bases, with 14 bases between the two germline ends. The CDR3 has 15 residues. Germline V gives CDR1 SGDLS, CDR2 YYNGEE.

The CDR3 sequence: CASSIDRGESPLHF. DNA for the CDR3: TGTGCCAGTAGTATCGACAGGGGTGAGTCACCCCTCCACTTT. The chain combines TRBV19 with TRBJ1-6, with TRBD1 matching over 8 bases. Germline-derived CDR1 and CDR2 are LNHDA and SQIVND (reference sequence). CDR3 size: 14 residues. With V trimmed by 3 bases and J by 10 bases, 5 bases remained unmatched.

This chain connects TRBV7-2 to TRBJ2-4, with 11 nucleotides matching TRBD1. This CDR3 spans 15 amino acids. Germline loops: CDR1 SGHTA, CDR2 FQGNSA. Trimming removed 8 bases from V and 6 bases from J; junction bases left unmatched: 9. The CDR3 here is CASSGQGAPGNIQYF. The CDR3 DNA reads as TGTGCCAGCTCCGGACAGGGGGCGCCGGGAAACATTCAGTACTTC.

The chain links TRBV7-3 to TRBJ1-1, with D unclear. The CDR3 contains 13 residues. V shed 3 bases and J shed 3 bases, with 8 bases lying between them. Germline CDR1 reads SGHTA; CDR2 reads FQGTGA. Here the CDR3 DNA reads TGTGCCAGCAGCTTTACACCCGACACTGAAGCTTTCTTT. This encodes CASSFTPDTEAFF.

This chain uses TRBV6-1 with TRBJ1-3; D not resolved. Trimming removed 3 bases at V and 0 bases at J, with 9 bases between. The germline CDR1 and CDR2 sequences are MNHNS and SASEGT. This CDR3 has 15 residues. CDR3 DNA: TGTGCCAGCAGTGATAGAGGCAACTCTGGAAACACCATATATTTT. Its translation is CASSDRGNSGNTIYF.

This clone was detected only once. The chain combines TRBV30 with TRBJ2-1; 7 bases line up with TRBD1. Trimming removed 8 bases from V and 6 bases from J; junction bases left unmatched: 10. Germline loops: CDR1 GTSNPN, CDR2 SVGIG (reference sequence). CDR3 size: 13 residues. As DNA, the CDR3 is TGTGCCCAGACAGGGCTCTCCCGCAATGAGCAGTTCTTC. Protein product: CAQTGLSRNEQFF.

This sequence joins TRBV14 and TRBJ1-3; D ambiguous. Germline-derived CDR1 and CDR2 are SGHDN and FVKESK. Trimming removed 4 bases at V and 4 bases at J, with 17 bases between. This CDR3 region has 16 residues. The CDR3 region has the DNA TGTGCCAGCAGCCCTTTCCATGGAGCACTGGGAAACACCATATATTTT. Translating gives CASSPFHGALGNTIYF.

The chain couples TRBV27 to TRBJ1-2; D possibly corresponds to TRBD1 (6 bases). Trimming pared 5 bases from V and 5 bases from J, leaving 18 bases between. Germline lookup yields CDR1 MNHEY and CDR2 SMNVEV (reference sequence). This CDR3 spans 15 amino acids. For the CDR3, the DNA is TGTGCCAGCAGTGTCACAGGGAACTTTGAGTATGGCTACACCTTC. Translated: CASSVTGNFEYGYTF.

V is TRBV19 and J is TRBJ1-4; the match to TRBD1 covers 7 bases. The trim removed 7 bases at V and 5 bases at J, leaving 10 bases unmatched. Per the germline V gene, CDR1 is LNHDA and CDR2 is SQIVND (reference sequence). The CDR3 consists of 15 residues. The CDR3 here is CASNLGQPKNEKLFF. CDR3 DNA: TGTGCCAGTAACTTGGGACAGCCGAAAAATGAAAAACTGTTTTTT.

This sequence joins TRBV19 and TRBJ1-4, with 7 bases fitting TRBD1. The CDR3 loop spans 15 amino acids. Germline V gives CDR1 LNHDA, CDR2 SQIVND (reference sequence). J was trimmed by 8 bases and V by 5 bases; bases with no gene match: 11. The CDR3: CASSSYRGGNEKLFF. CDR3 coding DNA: TGTGCCAGTAGTTCTTACAGGGGAGGCAACGAAAAACTGTTTTTT.

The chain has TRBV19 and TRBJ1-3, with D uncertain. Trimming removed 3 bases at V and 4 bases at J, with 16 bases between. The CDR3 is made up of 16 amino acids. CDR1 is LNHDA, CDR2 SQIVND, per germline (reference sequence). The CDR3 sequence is CASSMKSTEPGNTIYF. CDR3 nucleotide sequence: TGTGCCAGTAGTATGAAGTCGACGGAGCCGGGAAACACCATATATTTT.

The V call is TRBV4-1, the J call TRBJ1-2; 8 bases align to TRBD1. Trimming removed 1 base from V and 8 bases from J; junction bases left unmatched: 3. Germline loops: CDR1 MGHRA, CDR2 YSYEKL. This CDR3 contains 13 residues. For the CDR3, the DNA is TGCGCCAGCAGCCAAGGGACAGGGTCCGGCTACACCTTC. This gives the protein CASSQGTGSGYTF.

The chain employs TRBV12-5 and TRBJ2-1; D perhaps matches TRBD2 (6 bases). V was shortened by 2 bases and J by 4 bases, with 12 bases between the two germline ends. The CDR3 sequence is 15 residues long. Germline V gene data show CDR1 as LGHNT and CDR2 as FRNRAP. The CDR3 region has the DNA TGTGCTAGTGGTTTGATTGCCGGACTATACAATGAGCAGTTCTTC. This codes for CASGLIAGLYNEQFF.

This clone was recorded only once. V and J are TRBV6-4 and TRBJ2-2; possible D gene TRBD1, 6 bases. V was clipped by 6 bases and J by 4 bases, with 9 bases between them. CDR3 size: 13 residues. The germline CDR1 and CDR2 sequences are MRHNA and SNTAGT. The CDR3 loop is CASSAGATGELFF. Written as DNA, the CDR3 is TGTGCCAGCAGCGCAGGGGCCACCGGGGAGCTGTTTTTT.

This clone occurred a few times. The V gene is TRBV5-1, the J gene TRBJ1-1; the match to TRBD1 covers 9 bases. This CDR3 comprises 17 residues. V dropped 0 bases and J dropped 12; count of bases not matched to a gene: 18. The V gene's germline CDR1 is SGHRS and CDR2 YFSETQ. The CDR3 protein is CASSLALTTGGVGKTFF. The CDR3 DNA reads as TGCGCCAGCAGCTTGGCCTTAACTACAGGGGGCGTAGGGAAGACTTTCTTT.

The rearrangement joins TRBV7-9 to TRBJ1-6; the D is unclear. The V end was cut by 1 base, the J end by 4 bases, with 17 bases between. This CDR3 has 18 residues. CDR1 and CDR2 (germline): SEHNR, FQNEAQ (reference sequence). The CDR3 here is CASSLGGPRGGYNSPLHF. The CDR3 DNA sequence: TGTGCCAGCAGCTTAGGGGGTCCGCGAGGAGGTTATAATTCACCCCTCCACTTT. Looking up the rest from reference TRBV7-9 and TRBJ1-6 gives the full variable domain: DTGVSQNPRHKITKRGQNVTFRCDPISEHNRLYWYRQTLGQGPEFLTYFQNEAQLEKSRLLSDRFSAERPKGSFSTLEIQRTEQGDSAMYLCASSLGGPRGGYNSPLHFGNGTRLTVT.